This T cell receptor (beta chain) was found in a study of CD8 T cells in ankylosing spondylitis. Findings and limits, study-wide: Researchers report that disease-linked clones proved CD8+ and relatively rare in peripheral blood. Blood from ankylosing spondylitis patients appeared to carry a characteristic roughly eight-variant TCR beta motif.

The table lists this clonotype with a few counts. Its antigen remains unknown. A much larger clone is a single base away; this may be a read error. Preparation of TCR beta libraries was done by quantitative 5'-RACE with molecular barcodes. TCRdb reprocessed the 5' RACE reads with MiXCR, giving one entry per CDR3 protein. The profile covers some 240,000 distinct CDR3 sequences, with under 30% appearing a single time and 0.61% taken by the ten largest. Input material: blood, either unsorted or a sorted T cell fraction (not recorded which). This TCR derives from a male donor with ankylosing spondylitis or in good health (not recorded which).

In DNA form, the CDR3 reads TGTGCCAGCAGCAACAGGGGGCAAGAGACCCAGTACTTC. It translates to CASSNRGQETQYF. The genes are TRBV12-3 or TRBV12-4 and TRBJ2-5; 8 bases map to TRBD1. The V segment lost 6 bases and the J segment 2 bases; nucleotides outside the gene matches: 2. This CDR3 region has 13 residues.